The 14 T cell receptor beta chains presented below share a single source sample, sequenced in a study of neoadjuvant nivolumab and ipilimumab in lung cancer. Clones were read by immunoSEQ multiplex PCR, and TCRdb kept only the in-frame ones, dropping some. The sample includes about 16,000 clones, less than 85% of them seen just once. The input for sequencing was tumor tissue, taken after neoadjuvant nivolumab, alone or with ipilimumab, at or shortly before surgery. Source of these receptors: an adult with non-small cell lung cancer.

This clone was counted once. V gene TRBV30 combines with J gene TRBJ1-4, with D tentatively TRBD1 (6 bases). The CDR3 loop spans 13 amino acids. Trimming removed 0 bases from V and 5 bases from J, with 7 bases in between. Germline CDR1 and CDR2: GTSNPN and SVGIG (reference sequence). The CDR3 DNA is TGTGCCTGGAGTGTAAGGGGGAATGAAAAACTGTTTTTT. It translates to CAWSVRGNEKLFF.

This chain links TRBV6-1 with TRBJ1-1; possibly TRBD1 for D (5 bases). This CDR3 has 13 amino acids. V was cut by 5 bases and J by 2 bases, with 9 bases left in between. Germline V gene lookup returns CDR1 MNHNS and CDR2 SASEGT. CDR3 protein: CASSPQVNTEAFF. The CDR3 coding sequence is TGTGCCAGCAGTCCACAGGTAAACACTGAAGCTTTCTTT.

The rearrangement joins TRBV7-9 to TRBJ2-6, with D maybe TRBD1 (5 bases). CDR1 SEHNR and CDR2 FQNEAQ come from the germline V gene (reference sequence). Deletions cut 5 bases from V and 0 bases from J, with 8 bases between. The CDR3 runs to 15 residues. Here the CDR3 DNA reads TGTGCCAGCAGCCTCAGGGCCTCTGGGGCCAACGTCCTGACTTTC. As protein: CASSLRASGANVLTF.

The chain combines TRBV14 with TRBJ2-5, with 8 bases that match TRBD1. V lost 2 bases and J lost 3; bases outside the gene matches: 8. The CDR3 covers 16 residues. Per the germline V gene, CDR1 is SGHDN and CDR2 is FVKESK. CDR3 coding DNA: TGTGCCAGCAGCCAAAGAGGAACAGGGGGTGAAGAGACCCAGTACTTC. This gives the protein CASSQRGTGGEETQYF.

This clone ranks as large. The J gene is TRBJ2-1, the V gene TRBV29-1; possibly TRBD2 for D (7 bases). Trimming shortened V by 3 bases and J by 5 bases, and 14 bases separated the two germline ends. Germline V gives CDR1 SQVTM, CDR2 ANQGSEA. This CDR3 has 14 residues. CDR3 nucleotides: TGCAGCGTTGATGGGGGGGGCCGCCACAATGAGCAGTTCTTC. Translating it yields CSVDGGGRHNEQFF.

This chain uses TRBV7-2 with TRBJ2-3, with TRBD2 as a possible D gene (6 bases). This CDR3 is 17 amino acids long. V lost 1 base and J 0 bases, leaving 14 bases between the germline ends. CDR1 SGHTA and CDR2 FQGNSA come from the germline V gene. CDR3 DNA sequence: TGTGCCAGCAGCTTAGGGGTAGGGACTCGTAGCACAGATACGCAGTATTTT. Translating it yields CASSLGVGTRSTDTQYF.

This chain connects TRBV7-6 to TRBJ1-2, with a weak D call TRBD1 (6 bases). The V and J ends lost 2 bases and 3 bases respectively, with 7 bases between them. This CDR3 has 13 residues. Germline V gene lookup returns CDR1 SGHVS and CDR2 FNYEAQ. Written as DNA, the CDR3 is TGTGCCAGCAGCTTAAACAGGGACTATGGCTACACCTTC. Translation: CASSLNRDYGYTF.

This clone was observed a few times. J is TRBJ1-2 and V is TRBV30; D might be TRBD1 (5 bases). CDR3 length: 12 amino acids. Germline values: CDR1 GTSNPN, CDR2 SVGIG (reference sequence). V lost 3 bases and J 3 bases, leaving 8 bases between the germline ends. The CDR3 spells CAWSWDDYGYTF. The CDR3 bases are TGTGCCTGGAGCTGGGACGACTATGGCTACACCTTC.

The chain is built from TRBV7-8 and TRBJ2-7; D gene uncertain. Trimming pared 5 bases from V and 0 bases from J, leaving 17 bases between. There are 16 residues in the CDR3. Germline V CDR1 and CDR2: SGHVS, FQNEAQ. Here the CDR3 DNA reads TGTGCCAGCAGCGCCTTGGTCCGGGCTAGCTCCTACGAGCAGTACTTC. Its translation: CASSALVRASSYEQYF.

For this clone: The sample has other DNA sequences that encode this CDR3 too. V is TRBV30 and J is TRBJ1-5; D unresolved. The V and J ends lost 1 base and 0 bases respectively, with 4 bases between them. The CDR3 has 13 residues. CDR1 and CDR2 (germline): GTSNPN, SVGIG (reference sequence). The CDR3 here is CAWSGDSNQPQHF. CDR3 bases: TGTGCCTGGAGTGGGGATAGCAATCAGCCCCAGCATTTT.

This clone appeared a single time. The V and J genes are TRBV7-2 and TRBJ1-5, with D possibly matching TRBD1 (6 bases). Trimming took off 4 bases at V and 8 bases at J, with 21 bases between the two ends. The CDR3 extends over 16 amino acids. The germline gives CDR1 SGHTA, CDR2 FQGNSA. CDR3 sequence: CASSSRSGGGGEPQHF. For the CDR3, the DNA is TGTGCCAGCAGCTCCCGCTCGGGGGGGGGCGGCGAGCCCCAGCATTTT.

This clone was found a few times. The chain carries TRBV10-3 and TRBJ1-5, with unresolved D. CDR1 and CDR2 from the germline V gene are ENHRY and SYGVKD. V lost 11 bases, J lost 5 bases, and 16 bases lay in between. The CDR3 totals 13 residues. The CDR3 here is CAAGRESYQPQHF. The CDR3 DNA is TGTGCCGCTGGAAGGGAATCTTATCAGCCCCAGCATTTT.

This clone was seen once. V gene TRBV6-6 combines with J gene TRBJ1-1; TRBD1 matches 11 bases. The CDR3 contains 14 residues. Per the germline V gene, CDR1 is MNHNY and CDR2 is SVGAGI (reference sequence). V trimming: 4 bases; J trimming: 2 bases; junction bases outside the gene matches: 0. The CDR3 DNA is TGTGCCAGCAGTTGGACAGGGGGCAACACTGAAGCTTTCTTT. Its translation is CASSWTGGNTEAFF.

The J gene is TRBJ2-4, the V gene TRBV6-1, with D tentatively TRBD1 (7 bases). The CDR3 runs 17 residues. The V and J ends lost 4 bases and 6 bases respectively, with 22 bases between them. In germline, CDR1 is MNHNS, CDR2 SASEGT. CDR3 nucleotide sequence: TGTGCCAGCAGTGTACAGGAGGGGGCTGGCTGGATAAACATTCAGTACTTC. Translated: CASSVQEGAGWINIQYF.